Shown below are 8 T cell receptor beta chains from a single sample sequenced in a study of blood T cell repertoires in COVID-19 (dated by TCRdb to about 2020). To prepare the library, the immunoSEQ multiplex PCR assay was applied. Here the immuneACCESS table is served through TCRdb, limited to in-frame sequences with V and J called. Missing clones are a known gap in these copies; in checked studies unresolved V genes cover under half, and the rest lacks a known reason. This sample gives 190,000 or so clones in total; around 78% of them show up just once. The top ten hold approximately 3% of the sample. The sample comprised peripheral blood. The receptors here all came from a woman of 80 years or more with active or convalescent COVID-19.

The J gene is TRBJ2-2, the V gene TRBV11-2; 8 nucleotides align to TRBD1. This CDR3 contains 16 residues. Trimming cost V 1 base and J 5 bases; bases outside gene matches: 6. In germline, CDR1 is SGHAT, CDR2 FQNNGV. CDR3 protein: CASSLGQGAGTGELFF. The CDR3 DNA reads TGTGCCAGCAGCTTAGGCCAGGGGGCGGGTACCGGGGAGCTGTTTTTT.

This sequence joins TRBV3-1 (or the pseudogene TRBV3-2) and TRBJ1-2; the match to TRBD1 covers 9 bases. CDR1 and CDR2 from the germline V gene are LGHDT and YNNKEL (reference sequence). The CDR3 covers 18 residues. The V gene end was trimmed by 1 base and the J gene end by 3 bases; junction bases not matched to a gene: 12. CDR3 bases: TGTGCCAGCAGCCAAGCGTTCCAAAGGACAGGGGAGGACTATGGCTACACCTTC. It is translated as CASSQAFQRTGEDYGYTF.

The chain carries TRBV3-1 (or the pseudogene TRBV3-2) and TRBJ2-3; no firm D call. Germline lookup yields CDR1 LGHDT and CDR2 YNNKEL (reference sequence). CDR3 length equals 16 residues. The V gene lost 0 bases and the J gene lost 4 bases, with 14 bases spanning the gap. The CDR3 bases are TGTGCCAGCAGCCAAGAGGTTTTCCCGCCGGCAGATACGCAGTATTTT. As protein: CASSQEVFPPADTQYF.

This rearrangement joins TRBV7-2 to TRBJ1-3, with D unclear. This CDR3 contains 15 residues. From germline, CDR1 is SGHTA and CDR2 FQGNSA. V was cut by 0 bases and J by 4 bases, with 10 bases left in between. The CDR3 DNA is TGTGCCAGCAGCTTAGCAAACGTCAGGGGAAACACCATATATTTT. Amino acids: CASSLANVRGNTIYF.

J is TRBJ1-2 and V is TRBV27; TRBD1 agrees at 8 bases. V was clipped by 2 bases and J by 4 bases; unmatched bases: 6. The CDR3 contains 15 residues. Germline V gene sequence: CDR1 MNHEY, CDR2 SMNVEV (reference sequence). The CDR3: CASSLTGGRSYGYTF. Here the CDR3 DNA reads TGTGCCAGCAGTTTAACAGGGGGACGGAGCTATGGCTACACCTTC.

V usage is TRBV4-2 and J usage is TRBJ2-7; 7 bases agree with TRBD2. The CDR3 is 16 residues long. Germline V gives CDR1 LGHNA, CDR2 YNFKEQ. V lost 1 base and J lost 4; bases outside the gene matches: 10. CDR3 sequence (DNA): TGTGCCAGCAGCCAAGGAATAGCTCTAGCGGCGTACGAGCAGTACTTC. Amino acid sequence: CASSQGIALAAYEQYF.

This chain uses TRBV6-5 with TRBJ2-1; 7 bases fit TRBD1. There are 14 residues in the CDR3. Germline V gene sequence: CDR1 MNHEY, CDR2 SVGAGI. J gave up 0 bases and V 6 bases, and 2 bases lay outside the gene matches. CDR3 coding DNA: TGTGCCAGCAGGGGACAGATCTCCTACAATGAGCAGTTCTTC. This sequence encodes CASRGQISYNEQFF.

This clone was recorded only once. The V gene is TRBV20-1, the J gene TRBJ1-1; D is ambiguous. The V and J ends lost 3 bases and 1 base respectively, with 9 bases between them. CDR3 length: 13 residues. The germline gives CDR1 DFQATT, CDR2 SNEGSKA (reference sequence). The CDR3 sequence is CSASSHSNTEAFF. CDR3 sequence (DNA): TGCAGTGCTAGTAGCCACTCGAACACTGAAGCTTTCTTT.